This T cell receptor beta chain was identified in a study of T cells after yellow fever vaccination. This clonotype was detected ten times or more. Using its own MiXCR run on the 5' RACE reads, TCRdb lists one record per CDR3 protein. The data show under 150,000 distinct CDR3 sequences, 6.5% to 8.5% seen once. Between the trimmed V and J ends, which lost 0 bases and 4 bases, there was a span of 6 bases. This CDR3 has 13 amino acids. The germline V gene encodes CDR1 ENHRY and CDR2 SYGVKD. The material was CD4+ T cells sorted from PBMCs, obtained 5 days after the yellow fever booster vaccination. This clonotype was sampled from a young man who received the YFV17D yellow fever vaccine. The J gene is TRBJ2-5, the V gene TRBV10-3, with D perhaps TRBD2 (6 bases). Here the CDR3 reads CAISESSGETQYF. In DNA, the CDR3 is TGTGCCATCAGTGAGTCTAGCGGAGAGACCCAGTACTTC.